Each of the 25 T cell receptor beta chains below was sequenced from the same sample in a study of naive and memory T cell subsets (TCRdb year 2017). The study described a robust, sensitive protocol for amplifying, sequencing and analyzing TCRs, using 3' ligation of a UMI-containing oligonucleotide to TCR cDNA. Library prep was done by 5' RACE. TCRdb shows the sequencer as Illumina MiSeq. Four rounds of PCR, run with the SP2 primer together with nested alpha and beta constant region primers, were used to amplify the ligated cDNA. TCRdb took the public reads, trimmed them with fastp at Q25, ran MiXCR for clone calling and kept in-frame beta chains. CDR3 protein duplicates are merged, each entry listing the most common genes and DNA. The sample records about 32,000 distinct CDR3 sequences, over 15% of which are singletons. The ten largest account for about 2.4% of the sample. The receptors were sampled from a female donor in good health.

Here the CDR3 DNA reads TGTGCCACCAGCCCGAGTGTCAGCTCCTACAATGAGCAGTTCTTC. It specifies CATSPSVSSYNEQFF. The V call is TRBV12-3 or TRBV12-4, the J call TRBJ2-1; no definite D call. The CDR3 loop spans 15 amino acids. V lost 10 bases and J 0 bases, leaving 16 bases between the germline ends.

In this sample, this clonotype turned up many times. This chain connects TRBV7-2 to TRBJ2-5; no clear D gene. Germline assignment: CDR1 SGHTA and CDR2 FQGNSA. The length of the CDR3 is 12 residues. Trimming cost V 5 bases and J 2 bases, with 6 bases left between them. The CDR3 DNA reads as TGTGCCAGCAGCCCCGGGCAAGAGACCCAGTACTTC. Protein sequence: CASSPGQETQYF.

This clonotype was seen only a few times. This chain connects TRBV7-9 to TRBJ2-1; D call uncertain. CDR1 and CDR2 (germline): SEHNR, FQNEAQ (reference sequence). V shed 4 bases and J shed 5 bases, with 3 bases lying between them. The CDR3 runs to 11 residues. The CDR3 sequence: CASSSNNEQFF. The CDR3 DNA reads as TGTGCCAGCAGCTCGAACAATGAGCAGTTCTTC.

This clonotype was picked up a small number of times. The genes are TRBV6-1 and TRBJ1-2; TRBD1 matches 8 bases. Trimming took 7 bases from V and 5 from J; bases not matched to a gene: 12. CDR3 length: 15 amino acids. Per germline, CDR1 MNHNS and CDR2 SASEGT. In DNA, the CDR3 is TGTGCCAGCACCAACGGACAGGGCGGTGGGTATGGCTACACCTTC. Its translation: CASTNGQGGGYGYTF.

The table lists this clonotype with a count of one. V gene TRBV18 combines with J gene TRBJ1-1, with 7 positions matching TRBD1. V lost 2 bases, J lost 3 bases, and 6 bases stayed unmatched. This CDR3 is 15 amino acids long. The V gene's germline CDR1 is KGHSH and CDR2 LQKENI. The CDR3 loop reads CASSPAGTVDTEAFF. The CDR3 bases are TGTGCCAGCTCACCAGCCGGGACAGTGGACACTGAAGCTTTCTTT.

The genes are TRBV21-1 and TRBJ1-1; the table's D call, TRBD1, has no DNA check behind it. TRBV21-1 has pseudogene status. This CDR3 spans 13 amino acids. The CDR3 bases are TGTGCCAGCAGCAAACGACAGGGTGCTGAAGCTTTCTTT. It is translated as CASSKRQGAEAFF.

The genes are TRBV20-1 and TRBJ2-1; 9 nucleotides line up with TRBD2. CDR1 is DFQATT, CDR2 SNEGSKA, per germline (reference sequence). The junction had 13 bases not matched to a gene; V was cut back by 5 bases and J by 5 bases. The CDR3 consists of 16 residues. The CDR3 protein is CSAFDPRGGRNNEQFF. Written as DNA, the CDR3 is TGCAGTGCTTTTGATCCGCGGGGGGGCCGCAACAATGAGCAGTTCTTC.

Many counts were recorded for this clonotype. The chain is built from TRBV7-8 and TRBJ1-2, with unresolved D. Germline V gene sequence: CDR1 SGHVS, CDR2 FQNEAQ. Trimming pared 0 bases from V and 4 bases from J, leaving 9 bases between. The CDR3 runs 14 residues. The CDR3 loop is CASSLAGASYGYTF. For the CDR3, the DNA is TGTGCCAGCAGCTTAGCAGGTGCTAGCTATGGCTACACCTTC.

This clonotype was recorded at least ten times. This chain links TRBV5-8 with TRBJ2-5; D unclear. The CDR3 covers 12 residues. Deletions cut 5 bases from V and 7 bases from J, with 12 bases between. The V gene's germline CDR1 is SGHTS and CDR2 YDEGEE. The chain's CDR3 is CASRSPLVTQYF. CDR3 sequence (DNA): TGTGCCAGCAGATCCCCCCTGGTGACCCAGTACTTC.

CDR3 nucleotides: TGTGCCAGCAGCGTAGTGGGGGGCCTAGGCAATGAGCAGTTCTTC. Its translation: CASSVVGGLGNEQFF. The V gene is TRBV9, the J gene TRBJ2-1; D could derive from TRBD1 or TRBD2 (6 bases each). The V and J ends lost 0 bases and 6 bases respectively, with 13 bases between them. Germline assignment: CDR1 SGDLS and CDR2 YYNGEE. The CDR3 contains 15 residues.

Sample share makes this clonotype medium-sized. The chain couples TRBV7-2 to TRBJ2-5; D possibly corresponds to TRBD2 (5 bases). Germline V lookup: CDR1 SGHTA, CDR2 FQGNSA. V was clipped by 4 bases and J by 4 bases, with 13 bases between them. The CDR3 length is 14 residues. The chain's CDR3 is CASSSFVRGETQYF. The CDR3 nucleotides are TGTGCCAGCAGCTCATTCGTTCGGGGAGAGACCCAGTACTTC.

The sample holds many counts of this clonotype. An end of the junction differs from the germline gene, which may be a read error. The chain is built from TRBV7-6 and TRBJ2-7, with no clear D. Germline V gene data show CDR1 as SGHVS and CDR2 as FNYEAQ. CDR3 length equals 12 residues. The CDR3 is CASSSATGLPVF. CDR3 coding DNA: TGTGCCAGCAGCTCCGCAACGGGCCTCCCTGTCTTC.

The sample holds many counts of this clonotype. The CDR3 region has the DNA TGCAGTTTAGCGGGGGAGAGCACAGATACGCAGTATTTT. Translating it yields CSLAGESTDTQYF. The V gene is TRBV20-1, the J gene TRBJ2-3; 9 bases map to TRBD2. V lost 8 bases and J lost 0; bases outside the gene matches: 3. The CDR3 loop spans 13 amino acids. Germline CDR1 DFQATT, CDR2 SNEGSKA (reference sequence).

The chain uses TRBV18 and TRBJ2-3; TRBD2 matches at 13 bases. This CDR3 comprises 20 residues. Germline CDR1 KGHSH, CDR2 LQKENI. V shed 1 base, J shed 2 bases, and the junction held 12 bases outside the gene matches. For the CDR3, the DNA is TGTGCCAGCTCACCACGTAAACTAGCGGGGGGGCCCAGCAACACAGATACGCAGTATTTT. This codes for CASSPRKLAGGPSNTDTQYF.

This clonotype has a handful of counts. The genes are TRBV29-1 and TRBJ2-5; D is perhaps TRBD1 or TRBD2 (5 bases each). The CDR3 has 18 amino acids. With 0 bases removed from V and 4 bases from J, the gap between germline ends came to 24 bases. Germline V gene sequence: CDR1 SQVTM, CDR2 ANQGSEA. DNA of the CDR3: TGCAGCGTTGAAGATTTCAATTGGGGGACCGGTTGGCGAGAGACCCAGTACTTC. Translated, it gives CSVEDFNWGTGWRETQYF.

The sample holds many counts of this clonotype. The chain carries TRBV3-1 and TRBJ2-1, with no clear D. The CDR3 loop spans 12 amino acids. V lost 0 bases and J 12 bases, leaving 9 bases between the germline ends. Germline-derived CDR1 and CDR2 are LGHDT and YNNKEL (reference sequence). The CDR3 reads CASSQDSGGQFF. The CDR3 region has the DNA TGTGCCAGCAGCCAAGATTCTGGTGGGCAGTTCTTC.

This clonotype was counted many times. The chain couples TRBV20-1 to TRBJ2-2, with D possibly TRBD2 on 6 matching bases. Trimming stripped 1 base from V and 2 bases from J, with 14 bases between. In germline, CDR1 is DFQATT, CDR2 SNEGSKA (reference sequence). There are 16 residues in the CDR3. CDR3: CSARVTSQTNTGELFF. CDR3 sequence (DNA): TGCAGTGCTAGAGTCACTAGCCAGACAAACACCGGGGAGCTGTTTTTT.

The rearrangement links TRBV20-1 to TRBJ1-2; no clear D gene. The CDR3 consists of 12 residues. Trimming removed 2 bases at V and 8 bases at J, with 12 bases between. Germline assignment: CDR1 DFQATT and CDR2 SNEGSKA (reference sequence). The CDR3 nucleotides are TGCAGTGCTAGACCCCAGGCTGGAGGCTACACCTTC. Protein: CSARPQAGGYTF.

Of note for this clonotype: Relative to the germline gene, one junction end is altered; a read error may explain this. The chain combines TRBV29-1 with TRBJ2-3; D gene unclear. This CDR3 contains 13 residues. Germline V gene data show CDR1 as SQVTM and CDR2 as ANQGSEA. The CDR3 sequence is CSVGWVGTDTQCF. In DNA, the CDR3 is TGCAGCGTTGGATGGGTGGGCACAGATACGCAGTGTTTT.

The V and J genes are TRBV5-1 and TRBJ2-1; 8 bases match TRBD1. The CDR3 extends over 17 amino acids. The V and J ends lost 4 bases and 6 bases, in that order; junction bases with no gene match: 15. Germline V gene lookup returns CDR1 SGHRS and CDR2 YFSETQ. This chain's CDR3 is CASSLSPQGAVGNEQFF. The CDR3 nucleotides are TGCGCCAGCAGCCTATCCCCGCAGGGGGCTGTCGGCAATGAGCAGTTCTTC.

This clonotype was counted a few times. In nucleotides, the CDR3 is TGCAGTGCTAGAGATTGGGATTCACCCCTCCACTTT. Translation: CSARDWDSPLHF. The rearrangement links TRBV20-1 to TRBJ1-6; D ambiguous. Trimming cost V 0 bases and J 8 bases, with 5 bases left between them. The V gene's germline CDR1 is DFQATT and CDR2 SNEGSKA (reference sequence). The CDR3 spans 12 residues.

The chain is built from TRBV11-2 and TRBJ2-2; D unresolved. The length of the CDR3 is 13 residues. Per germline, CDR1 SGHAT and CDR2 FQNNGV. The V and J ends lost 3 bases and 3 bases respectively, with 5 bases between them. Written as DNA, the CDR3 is TGTGCCAGCAGCTTGTCCGACACCGGGGAGCTGTTTTTT. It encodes CASSLSDTGELFF.

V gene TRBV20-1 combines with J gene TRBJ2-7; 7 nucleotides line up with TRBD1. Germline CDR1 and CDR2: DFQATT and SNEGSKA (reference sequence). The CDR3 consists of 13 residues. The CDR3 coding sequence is TGCAGCGCGAGGTTGAGGGGGCTGAACGAGCAGTACTTC. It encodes CSARLRGLNEQYF.

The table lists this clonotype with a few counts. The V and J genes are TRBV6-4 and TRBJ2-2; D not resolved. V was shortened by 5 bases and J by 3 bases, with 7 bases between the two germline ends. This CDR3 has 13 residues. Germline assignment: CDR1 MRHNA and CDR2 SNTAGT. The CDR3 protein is CASSPEDTGELFF. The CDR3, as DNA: TGTGCCAGCAGTCCCGAGGACACCGGGGAGCTGTTTTTT.

This CDR3 reads CASSSDRGDSPLHF. The DNA for the CDR3 is TGTGCCAGCAGTTCTGACAGGGGCGATTCACCCCTCCACTTT. The chain has TRBV6-4 and TRBJ1-6; 8 positions match TRBD1. CDR3 length: 14 amino acids. With 5 bases clipped from V and 8 bases from J, the junction kept 5 bases outside the gene matches. Germline V gives CDR1 MRHNA, CDR2 SNTAGT.